This TCR beta chain was found in a study of T cell responses to AZD1222 COVID-19 vaccine. Study-level findings and limits: Nearly half of the spike-specific TCRs reportedly recognize variant regions that carry no mutations.

Worth noting for this clone: Its antigen remains unknown.

Unmatched junction bases numbered 14, after V lost 6 bases and J lost 7 bases. The CDR3 sequence is 15 residues long. The germline CDR1 and CDR2 sequences are MDHEN and SYDVKM. Here immunoSEQ multiplex PCR was the method, and the copy in TCRdb shows in-frame clones only, minus some. The table shows fewer than 120,000 clones, with 85% to 95% occurring only once. The clonotype was recovered from an adult in good health. This chain joins TRBV28 and TRBJ2-5; 7 bases line up with TRBD1. The sequences come from peripheral blood, collected on day 0 of AZD1222 vaccination. The CDR3 region is CASSSWGQLLATQYF. CDR3 DNA sequence: TGTGCCAGCAGCAGCTGGGGACAGCTCCTAGCGACCCAGTACTTC.